This is a list of T cell receptor beta chains from one sample in a study of CXCR3-negative and CXCR3-positive naive CD8 T cells. TCRdb derives one entry per CDR3 protein from the 5' RACE reads, leaving out DNA. The sample includes roughly 65,000 distinct CDR3 sequences. Material for sequencing was naive CXCR3+ CD8+ T cells from blood. Source of these receptors: a human donor in good health. Some clones in this sample may be carry-over from other donors' samples. CDR3s include the opening cysteine and the closing phenylalanine or tryptophan.

j_gene,v_gene,CDR3aa
TRBJ2-5,TRBV14,CASSLGQGLFETQYF
TRBJ2-1,TRBV10-3,CAISDTGTGTYNEQFF
TRBJ2-5,TRBV28,CASSLGYQETQYF
TRBJ1-1,TRBV20-1,CRVDRGDTEAFF
TRBJ2-3,TRBV7-2,CASSGFVSTDTQYF
TRBJ1-2,TRBV2,CASTQGPGEYYTF
TRBJ2-7,TRBV5-6,CASSLARRGPYEQYF
TRBJ1-3,TRBV15,CATSRGINSGNTIYF
TRBJ2-2,TRBV28,CASTPTSAAGELFF
TRBJ2-1,TRBV7-9,CASSLARRFNEQFF
TRBJ2-7,TRBV7-8,CASSSLLSYEQYF
TRBJ1-5,TRBV12-3/TRBV12-4,CASSLSMGNEPQHF
TRBJ2-7,TRBV29-1,CSVIIRDPYEQYF
TRBJ2-7,TRBV12-3/TRBV12-4,CASSPGLVEQYF
TRBJ2-1,TRBV24-1,CATSDSGLANEQFF
TRBJ2-1,TRBV29-1,CSVSGTGNEQFF
TRBJ2-5,TRBV7-9,CAFRTGPKETQYF
TRBJ2-5,TRBV29-1,CSVDYGTHQETQYF
TRBJ2-2,TRBV25-1,CASSEFATGELFF
TRBJ2-1,TRBV7-6,CASSPEYNEQFF
TRBJ2-7,TRBV6-2/TRBV6-3,CASSHGDKTYEQYF
TRBJ2-2,TRBV7-8,CASIGGVITGELFF
TRBJ1-1,TRBV28,CASSTPWGRDDTEAFF
TRBJ2-7,TRBV11-2,CASSLWGHEQYF
TRBJ1-1,TRBV11-3,CASSDAMNTEAFF
TRBJ2-5,TRBV7-9,CASSLVRTGEETQYF
TRBJ1-5,TRBV9,CASSFTVLGNQPQHF
TRBJ2-1,TRBV20-1,CSARESLAGTSKPDEQFF
TRBJ2-1,TRBV7-9,CASSPGVPEQFF
TRBJ2-7,TRBV20-1,CSASYSGGAVNYEQYF
TRBJ2-5,TRBV7-2,CASNLGTGGSQETQYF
TRBJ2-5,TRBV12-3/TRBV12-4,CASKFGETQYF
TRBJ1-1,TRBV19,CASSITGVLVEAFF
TRBJ2-1,TRBV29-1,CSVEDPREMTGDQFF
TRBJ2-1,TRBV19,CASRIGSNEQFF
TRBJ1-2,TRBV20-1,CSASPPLQGLYGYTF
TRBJ1-2,TRBV4-1,CASSQDWPALLCTF
TRBJ2-5,TRBV12-3/TRBV12-4,CASSLSGQETQYF
TRBJ2-7,TRBV7-9,CASSPRGGQVGEQYF
TRBJ2-7,TRBV7-2,CASSWFGGADYEQYF
TRBJ1-1,TRBV14,CASRSGQPNTEAFF
TRBJ2-7,TRBV7-3,CASSLTGSEQYF
TRBJ1-2,TRBV4-2,CASSQDYAGNYGYTF
TRBJ2-5,TRBV5-1,CASSRDSQETQYF